Shown below are 32 T cell receptor beta chains from a single sample sequenced in a study of blood T cell repertoires in COVID-19. Generated by immunoSEQ multiplex PCR, the TCRdb table keeps only in-frame clones and is missing some. Of 30,000 to 45,000 clones in the sample, 87% were seen once. The sample consisted of peripheral blood. The receptors derive from a human donor in a cohort sampled during active COVID-19.

The chain recombines TRBV10-3 with TRBJ2-7; 7 bases are a match to TRBD1. CDR1 is ENHRY and CDR2 is SYGVKD in the germline V gene. The trim removed 10 bases at V and 3 bases at J, leaving 6 bases unmatched. The CDR3 is 12 amino acids. Written as DNA, the CDR3 is TGTGCCACGGGACAGCGGTACTACGAGCAGTACTTC. Amino acid sequence: CATGQRYYEQYF.

This clone has a single count. The rearrangement joins TRBV21-1 to TRBJ2-1; the D call of TRBD2 is as the table states it, not checked on the DNA. TRBV21-1 is a known pseudogene. The CDR3 covers 20 residues. The CDR3 sequence is CASSHNETAGGSNTDDEQFF. In DNA, the CDR3 is TGTGCCAGCAGTCACAATGAAACCGCCGGGGGAAGCAACACTGACGATGAGCAGTTCTTC.

This clone has only one observation. The CDR3 DNA reads TGCAGCGTTGAACTTCTACAGGGTGGAGAGACCCAGTACTTC. Amino acids: CSVELLQGGETQYF. The chain has TRBV29-1 and TRBJ2-5; D is possibly TRBD1 (6 bases). The CDR3 is made up of 14 amino acids. Germline CDR1 reads SQVTM; CDR2 reads ANQGSEA. Trimming stripped 2 bases from V and 4 bases from J, with 14 bases between. The entire variable domain, with the rest obtained from reference TRBV29-1 and TRBJ2-5, is as follows: SAVISQKPSRDICQRGTSLTIQCQVDSQVTMMFWYRQQPGQSLTLIATANQGSEATYESGFVIDKFPISRPNLTFSTLTVSNMSPEDSSIYLCSVELLQGGETQYFGPGTRLLVL.

This chain uses TRBV19 with TRBJ2-7, with D perhaps TRBD2 (5 bases). V was clipped by 3 bases and J by 2 bases, with 8 bases between them. The CDR3 extends over 13 amino acids. Germline V gives CDR1 LNHDA, CDR2 SQIVND (reference sequence). Here the CDR3 reads CASSIGETYEQYF. Written as DNA, the CDR3 is TGTGCCAGTAGTATCGGGGAAACCTACGAGCAGTACTTC.

The rearrangement links TRBV28 to TRBJ2-5; 7 positions match TRBD2. Germline CDR1 is MDHEN and CDR2 is SYDVKM. The CDR3 totals 15 residues. Trimming cost V 3 bases and J 5 bases; bases outside gene matches: 9. The CDR3, as DNA: TGTGCCAGCAGTTTGTGGCGGGAGACCTCGGAGACCCAGTACTTC. Its translation is CASSLWRETSETQYF.

This clone was counted a single time. This chain joins TRBV10-2 and TRBJ1-1; D is ambiguous. Germline CDR1 WSHSY, CDR2 SAAADI. Between the trimmed V and J ends, which lost 4 bases and 1 base, there was a span of 16 bases. The CDR3 spans 16 residues. The CDR3 nucleotides read TGCGCCAGCAGTGGTGGGAGTATTCCAGGGAACACTGAAGCTTTCTTT. Translated: CASSGGSIPGNTEAFF.

CDR3 amino acids: CATHKRGAGNTIYF. The CDR3 bases are TGTGCCACCCACAAACGGGGTGCTGGAAACACCATATATTTT. The genes are TRBV28 and TRBJ1-3; D is undetermined. Germline-derived CDR1 and CDR2 are MDHEN and SYDVKM. V gave up 10 bases and J gave up 2 bases, with 15 bases separating them. The CDR3 is 14 residues long.

V and J are TRBV28 and TRBJ2-7; TRBD1 matches 11 bases. Germline trimming cut 7 bases from V and 2 bases from J; bases unmatched to any gene: 10. The V gene's germline CDR1 is MDHEN and CDR2 SYDVKM. The CDR3 is 16 amino acids. The CDR3 DNA reads as TGTGCCAGCACTTCACAGGGGGGACAGGGGGCCTACGAGCAGTACTTC. Translating gives CASTSQGGQGAYEQYF. Full variable domain (rest looked up from reference TRBV28 and TRBJ2-7): DVKVTQSSRYLVKRTGEKVFLECVQDMDHENMFWYRQDPGLGLRLIYFSYDVKMKEKGDIPEGYSVSREKKERFSLILESASTNQTSMYLCASTSQGGQGAYEQYFGPGTRLTVT.

CDR3 protein: CASSRTGVQEGYTF. The DNA of the CDR3 is TGCGCCAGCAGCCGCACAGGGGTGCAGGAGGGCTACACCTTC. The chain has TRBV5-1 and TRBJ1-2; 7 bases are shared with TRBD1. Germline lookup yields CDR1 SGHRS and CDR2 YFSETQ. There are 14 residues in the CDR3. J was trimmed by 8 bases and V by 4 bases; bases with no gene match: 11.

The V gene is TRBV5-1, the J gene TRBJ2-1, with 8 bases lining up with TRBD2. V lost 0 bases and J lost 6; bases outside the gene matches: 8. This CDR3 region has 16 residues. Per germline, CDR1 SGHRS and CDR2 YFSETQ. For the CDR3, the DNA is TGCGCCAGCAGCTTGGTGTTCGCGGGGGGAATCAATGAGCAGTTCTTC. Its translation is CASSLVFAGGINEQFF.

V is TRBV6-4 and J is TRBJ1-1; the D is unclear. Deletions cut 6 bases from V and 1 base from J, with 9 bases between. This CDR3 is 13 amino acids long. The V gene's germline CDR1 is MRHNA and CDR2 SNTAGT. The CDR3 nucleotides read TGTGCCAGCAGCATTAACAGGAACACTGAAGCTTTCTTT. This translates into CASSINRNTEAFF.

The CDR3 coding sequence is TGTGCCTGGAGTGTAGACCTCGAGGGAGGGCAGCCCCAGCATTTT. It translates to CAWSVDLEGGQPQHF. V usage is TRBV30 and J usage is TRBJ1-5, with D hard to call. The CDR3 has 15 amino acids. CDR1 is GTSNPN, CDR2 SVGIG, per germline (reference sequence). V lost 0 bases and J lost 7, with 16 bases in between.

This clone was found once. The chain's CDR3 is CASSSKGGVEQYF. CDR3 bases: TGTGCCAGCAGCTCAAAAGGAGGGGTCGAGCAGTACTTC. The J gene is TRBJ2-7, the V gene TRBV7-2; the D gene is possibly TRBD2 (6 bases). Germline lookup yields CDR1 SGHTA and CDR2 FQGNSA. The CDR3 is made up of 13 amino acids. V lost 4 bases and J lost 6, with 13 bases in between.

The CDR3 here is CASSEGSGGTYEQYF. CDR3 DNA: TGTGCCAGCAGTGAGGGCAGCGGGGGTACCTACGAGCAGTACTTC. The chain uses TRBV6-4 and TRBJ2-7; TRBD2 matches 8 bases. The CDR3 spans 15 residues. V dropped 3 bases and J dropped 2; count of bases not matched to a gene: 6. Germline CDR1 MRHNA, CDR2 SNTAGT.

V gene TRBV19 combines with J gene TRBJ2-1; possible D gene TRBD1, 5 bases. The germline gives CDR1 LNHDA, CDR2 SQIVND (reference sequence). The V gene lost 0 bases and the J gene lost 6 bases, with 12 bases spanning the gap. The CDR3 length is 15 residues. CDR3 sequence reads: CASSIDQGRVNEQFF. CDR3 sequence (DNA): TGTGCCAGTAGTATAGATCAGGGCAGGGTCAATGAGCAGTTCTTC.

The V gene is TRBV5-1, the J gene TRBJ2-1; 11 nucleotides align to TRBD2. Trimming took 1 base from V and 5 from J; bases not matched to a gene: 8. The CDR3 has 17 residues. In germline, CDR1 is SGHRS, CDR2 YFSETQ. The CDR3 sequence is CASSLTAGLAVNNEQFF. DNA of the CDR3: TGCGCCAGCAGCTTGACCGCGGGACTAGCGGTTAACAATGAGCAGTTCTTC.

This chain uses TRBV12-3 or TRBV12-4 with TRBJ2-7, with 7 bases fitting TRBD2. With 0 bases clipped from V and 4 bases from J, the junction kept 0 bases outside the gene matches. The CDR3 spans 13 residues. CDR3: CASSLAGGYEQYF. CDR3 nucleotide sequence: TGTGCCAGCAGTTTAGCGGGGGGGTACGAGCAGTACTTC.

The chain combines TRBV7-9 with TRBJ2-7, with TRBD2 matching 10 bases. Germline V gene lookup returns CDR1 SEHNR and CDR2 FQNEAQ (reference sequence). The CDR3 consists of 13 residues. The V and J ends lost 5 bases and 7 bases, in that order; junction bases with no gene match: 5. The DNA for the CDR3 is TGTGCCAGCAGCATTAGCGGGAGGAATGAGCAGTACTTC. Translation: CASSISGRNEQYF.

The chain employs TRBV19 and TRBJ1-5; no clear D gene. Germline values: CDR1 LNHDA, CDR2 SQIVND (reference sequence). With 5 bases removed from V and 2 bases from J, the gap between germline ends came to 16 bases. The CDR3 has 16 amino acids. Here the CDR3 reads CASSLTRLRGNQPQHF. Here the CDR3 DNA reads TGTGCCAGTAGTCTCACCCGCTTACGGGGCAATCAGCCCCAGCATTTT.

This rearrangement joins TRBV6-1 to TRBJ2-7, with TRBD2 matching 7 bases. V dropped 6 bases and J dropped 2; count of bases not matched to a gene: 1. Germline V gene sequence: CDR1 MNHNS, CDR2 SASEGT. CDR3 length equals 12 residues. The CDR3 protein is CASSGGTYEQYF. The CDR3 coding sequence is TGTGCCAGCAGCGGGGGGACCTACGAGCAGTACTTC.

The chain couples TRBV29-1 to TRBJ1-2; 9 bases are shared with TRBD1. The germline CDR1 and CDR2 sequences are SQVTM and ANQGSEA. The CDR3 contains 14 residues. V lost 4 bases, J lost 3 bases, and 6 bases stayed unmatched. The DNA of the CDR3 is TGCAGCGTTGCTACAGGGGGCCCTTACTATGGCTACACCTTC. It is translated as CSVATGGPYYGYTF.

As DNA, the CDR3 is TGTGCCAGTAGTATAGATGGGACCAGGACTAGCGGGACGGAGACCCAGTACTTC. Translation gives CASSIDGTRTSGTETQYF. V is TRBV19 and J is TRBJ2-5; 12 positions agree with TRBD2. This CDR3 has 18 residues. V shed 0 bases and J 5 bases; nucleotides not matched to a gene: 10. CDR1 LNHDA and CDR2 SQIVND come from the germline V gene (reference sequence).

The chain is built from TRBV9 and TRBJ1-6; the D gene is possibly TRBD1 (5 bases). CDR3 length: 16 amino acids. The V and J ends lost 4 bases and 9 bases respectively, with 20 bases between them. CDR1 and CDR2 (germline): SGDLS, YYNGEE. For the CDR3, the DNA is TGTGCCAGCAGCCCCACTGGGACCGGGCGGGGTTCACCCCTCCACTTT. Translated, it gives CASSPTGTGRGSPLHF.

V gene TRBV6-4 combines with J gene TRBJ2-1; maybe TRBD1 (7 bases). Germline V lookup: CDR1 MRHNA, CDR2 SNTAGT. Trimming removed 5 bases at V and 8 bases at J, with 19 bases between. The CDR3 is 15 residues long. DNA of the CDR3: TGTGCCAGCAGTCCTCAGGGGGGCCTAGCCGATGAGCAGTTCTTC. Its translation is CASSPQGGLADEQFF.

The chain joins TRBV11-2 to TRBJ2-7, with TRBD2 matching 9 bases. This CDR3 has 14 residues. J lost 4 bases, V lost 5 bases, and 6 bases had no gene match. Germline V lookup: CDR1 SGHAT, CDR2 FQNNGV. The DNA of the CDR3 is TGTGCCAGCAGCCGAGCGGGAGGCTGGTACGAGCAGTACTTC. Translation gives CASSRAGGWYEQYF.

This rearrangement joins TRBV9 to TRBJ2-1; 7 bases agree with TRBD2. The CDR3 loop spans 16 amino acids. J lost 3 bases, V lost 6 bases, and 12 bases had no gene match. Germline V CDR1 and CDR2: SGDLS, YYNGEE. CDR3 sequence reads: CASTPGGGYNYNEQFF. Written as DNA, the CDR3 is TGTGCCAGCACCCCCGGCGGGGGATACAACTACAATGAGCAGTTCTTC.

V usage is TRBV27 and J usage is TRBJ2-6; TRBD2 matches at 7 bases. This CDR3 has 19 amino acids. Germline values: CDR1 MNHEY, CDR2 SMNVEV (reference sequence). Trimming at V came to 5 bases and at J to 0 bases, leaving 13 bases not matched to a gene. The CDR3 region has the DNA TGTGCCAGCAGTCCCCGGGGCGGGGGTACGAGCTCTGGGGCCAACGTCCTGACTTTC. Amino acid sequence: CASSPRGGGTSSGANVLTF.

The V call is TRBV4-1, the J call TRBJ2-2, with 9 bases lining up with TRBD2. V lost 1 base and J lost 6; bases outside the gene matches: 3. The CDR3 totals 15 residues. Germline lookup yields CDR1 MGHRA and CDR2 YSYEKL. The CDR3 loop is CASSQGREGPGELFF. DNA for the CDR3: TGCGCCAGCAGCCAAGGGCGGGAGGGCCCCGGGGAGCTGTTTTTT.

This clone was counted a single time. The chain employs TRBV24-1 and TRBJ2-5; tentatively, D is TRBD2 (6 bases). The CDR3 covers 13 residues. The germline gives CDR1 KGHDR, CDR2 SFDVKD. With 10 bases removed from V and 2 bases from J, the gap between germline ends came to 13 bases. In nucleotides, the CDR3 is TGTGCCACTGGCGGGGCGGCACAAGAGACCCAGTACTTC. This sequence encodes CATGGAAQETQYF.

This clone was seen a few times. J is TRBJ1-5 and V is TRBV2, with D perhaps matching TRBD1 (5 bases). The CDR3 has 14 residues. Germline CDR1 SNHLY, CDR2 FYNNEI. Trimming pared 6 bases from V and 1 base from J, leaving 10 bases between. The CDR3, as DNA: TGTGCCAGCAGCTGGGCAGGGAGCAATCAGCCCCAGCATTTT. Its protein product is CASSWAGSNQPQHF.

This clone was observed a single time. V gene TRBV6-1 combines with J gene TRBJ2-7, with 8 bases lining up with TRBD2. This CDR3 comprises 15 residues. CDR1 and CDR2 (germline): MNHNS, SASEGT. J was trimmed by 2 bases and V by 2 bases; bases with no gene match: 5. The CDR3 loop reads CASSEFSGGPYEQYF. The CDR3 DNA reads as TGTGCCAGCAGTGAATTCAGCGGGGGACCCTACGAGCAGTACTTC.

The genes are TRBV5-1 and TRBJ1-1; D gene ambiguous. The germline V gene has CDR1 SGHRS and CDR2 YFSETQ. The germline V and J ends were trimmed by 2 bases and 1 base, with 12 bases remaining between them. The CDR3 has 15 amino acids. CDR3 bases: TGCGCCAGCAGCTTCGCCTCGAGCGGGAACACTGAAGCTTTCTTT. Amino acids: CASSFASSGNTEAFF.